This T cell receptor (beta chain) was documented in a study of CD8 T cells in Susac syndrome. Study outcomes and limitations: Susac-specific public clones were found in total CD8+ and CD8+ TEMRA repertoires, numbering under 20 and five, respectively.

Germline assignment: CDR1 SQVTM and CDR2 ANQGSEA. Trimming removed 2 bases from V and 3 bases from J, with 5 bases in between. This CDR3 contains 12 residues. Negative isolation yielded CD4+ and CD8+ T cells, and FACS enriched TEMRA cells. Random hexamers were used to reverse transcribe the RNA input (about 0.5 to 1 ug). The authors amplified TCR beta CDR3 across 54 Vbeta and 13 Jbeta using immunoSEQ multiplex PCR. TCRdb re-analysed the immunoSEQ multiplex PCR reads in MiXCR, keeping a single row per CDR3 protein. The table records around 85,000 distinct CDR3 sequences, 95% of them present only once. In regard to this clonotype: What it binds is not known.

The V gene is TRBV29-1, the J gene TRBJ2-1; D not resolved. The sequence came from a human donor with Susac syndrome. Material: CD8+ T cells from PBMCs. In nucleotides, the CDR3 is TGCAGCGTTGAATCTGACTACAATGAGCAGTTCTTC. Residues: CSVESDYNEQFF.